The entry below describes one TCR beta chain. The CDR3 end falls 3 residues outside the read, so it is completed with the germline J gene. This table comes from immunoSEQ multiplex PCR, and its TCRdb copy is limited to in-frame clones, with some not included. This specimen shows roughly 53,000 clones; the ten leading clones hold 0.8% to 1%. Germline CDR1 reads DFQATT; CDR2 reads SNEGSKA (reference sequence). V dropped 0 bases and J dropped 9; count of bases not matched to a gene: 22. The CDR3 runs to 20 residues. The entry originates in a study of Tregs in tolerant kidney transplant recipients. The sequenced sample was CD4+ T cells from blood, obtained before the transplant. J is TRBJ1-4 and V is TRBV20-1, with TRBD1 matching over 10 bases. This clonotype originated in a human donor who received a combined kidney and bone marrow transplant. The CDR3 DNA, read in part, is TGCAGTGCTAGAGATAGAAGTGGGACAGGGGCCGCGGGCCGCATGAAAAAA. Translating it yields CSARDRSGTGAAGRMKK. The full CDR3 reads CSARDRSGTGAAGRMKKLFF.